The 26 T cell receptor beta chains presented below share a single source sample, sequenced in a study of blood T cell repertoires in COVID-19. The method was immunoSEQ multiplex PCR; TCRdb's version includes in-frame clones alone and lacks a portion of them. The profile shows approximately 400,000 clones, about 88% of them singletons. What was sequenced was PBMCs or T cells enriched from blood (not recorded which). Every receptor here comes from a young woman who had recovered from COVID-19.

Comments on this clone: Compared with germline, one end of the junction differs, possibly owing to a read error. This specimen includes other DNA sequences encoding the same CDR3. The chain uses TRBV7-9 and TRBJ2-7; the match to TRBD2 covers 11 bases. The CDR3 length is 18 residues. Germline V lookup: CDR1 SEHNR, CDR2 FQNEAQ (reference sequence). CDR3 nucleotide sequence: TGTGCCAGCAGTTCTCCCCTCACTAGCGGGGGATTCTCCTACGAGCAGTACTTT. Protein sequence: CASSSPLTSGGFSYEQYF.

This clone is a singleton in its sample. The chain has TRBV13 and TRBJ1-2; D possibly corresponds to TRBD1 (6 bases). The germline V and J ends were trimmed by 0 bases and 2 bases, with 19 bases remaining between them. There are 18 residues in the CDR3. Germline assignment: CDR1 PRHDT and CDR2 FYEKMQ (reference sequence). The CDR3 protein is CASSLGSGGAFINYGYTF. CDR3 DNA: TGTGCCAGCAGCTTAGGCAGCGGGGGGGCCTTTATCAACTATGGCTACACCTTC.

The chain couples TRBV19 to TRBJ2-7; the match to TRBD2 covers 13 bases. This CDR3 region has 19 residues. The germline gives CDR1 LNHDA, CDR2 SQIVND (reference sequence). The V and J ends lost 5 bases and 1 base, in that order; junction bases with no gene match: 14. The CDR3 coding sequence is TGTGCCAGTAGTTCCCAGACTAGCGGGGGGCCTTACGGGTCCTACGAGCAGTACTTC. This codes for CASSSQTSGGPYGSYEQYF.

The chain links TRBV3-1 (or the pseudogene TRBV3-2) to TRBJ1-5; D is ambiguous. The CDR3 is made up of 15 amino acids. Germline assignment: CDR1 LGHDT and CDR2 YNNKEL (reference sequence). The V and J ends lost 4 bases and 3 bases respectively, with 13 bases between them. CDR3 DNA: TGTGCCAGCAGCCTCGGGGTGAGTCCCAATCAGCCCCAGCATTTT. Amino acid sequence: CASSLGVSPNQPQHF.

The CDR3, as DNA: TGCGCCAGCAGCTTTTCTGTTCGGGGAATGAACACTGAAGCTTTCTTT. Amino acid sequence: CASSFSVRGMNTEAFF. This chain joins TRBV5-1 and TRBJ1-1; the D is unclear. Trimming cost V 2 bases and J 0 bases, with 14 bases left between them. This CDR3 has 16 amino acids. From germline, CDR1 is SGHRS and CDR2 YFSETQ.

V usage is TRBV9 and J usage is TRBJ2-7, with 10 bases that match TRBD1. The V and J ends lost 4 bases and 0 bases, in that order; junction bases with no gene match: 4. The germline V gene encodes CDR1 SGDLS and CDR2 YYNGEE. CDR3 length: 15 residues. The chain's CDR3 is CASSTGQGISYEQYF. For the CDR3, the DNA is TGTGCCAGCAGCACGGGACAGGGGATCTCCTACGAGCAGTACTTC.

The chain links TRBV19 to TRBJ1-1; D not resolved. The V end lost 8 bases, the J end lost 1 base, and 14 bases lay between the germline ends. This CDR3 region has 14 residues. From germline, CDR1 is LNHDA and CDR2 SQIVND (reference sequence). The CDR3 DNA follows: TGTGCCAGTGGTGACGGGAGGCCGAACACTGAAGCTTTCTTT. It is translated as CASGDGRPNTEAFF.

This chain connects TRBV7-9 to TRBJ1-2, with a possible D match to TRBD1 (5 bases). The CDR3 runs 14 residues. V lost 0 bases and J 4 bases, leaving 9 bases between the germline ends. Germline loops: CDR1 SEHNR, CDR2 FQNEAQ (reference sequence). Written as DNA, the CDR3 is TGTGCCAGCAGCTTAGCGGGGCAAGGCTATGGCTACACCTTC. It yields the protein CASSLAGQGYGYTF.

The chain combines TRBV25-1 with TRBJ2-3; 9 bases agree with TRBD1. Germline V gene data show CDR1 as MGHDK and CDR2 as SYGVNS. The CDR3 contains 13 residues. J lost 4 bases, V lost 8 bases, and 4 bases had no gene match. The CDR3 DNA is TGTGCCAGCGGGACAGGGTATTCAGATACGCAGTATTTT. As protein: CASGTGYSDTQYF.

The chain uses TRBV27 and TRBJ1-4; tentative D call: TRBD1 (5 bases). Per the germline V gene, CDR1 is MNHEY and CDR2 is SMNVEV (reference sequence). The CDR3 totals 17 residues. V was cut by 2 bases and J by 8 bases, with 21 bases left in between. CDR3 in DNA: TGTGCCAGCAGTTTAACCTTTTCAGGCCACCCAGGGGAAAAACTGTTTTTT. Its protein is CASSLTFSGHPGEKLFF.

The CDR3 sequence is CASVLPGFNGYTF. The CDR3 DNA sequence: TGTGCCAGCGTACTTCCAGGGTTTAATGGCTACACCTTC. The V call is TRBV7-9, the J call TRBJ1-2; TRBD1 is a possible D gene (5 bases). The CDR3 has 13 residues. The V end lost 8 bases, the J end lost 6 bases, and 16 bases lay between the germline ends. Germline V lookup: CDR1 SEHNR, CDR2 FQNEAQ (reference sequence). The complete variable domain, with remaining parts taken from reference TRBV7-9 and TRBJ1-2, reads DTGVSQNPRHKITKRGQNVTFRCDPISEHNRLYWYRQTLGQGPEFLTYFQNEAQLEKSRLLSDRFSAERPKGSFSTLEIQRTEQGDSAMYLCASVLPGFNGYTFGSGTRLTVV.

This clone was found once. The chain couples TRBV27 to TRBJ2-3; 9 bases map to TRBD2. J was trimmed by 4 bases and V by 2 bases; bases with no gene match: 7. There are 16 residues in the CDR3. Per germline, CDR1 MNHEY and CDR2 SMNVEV (reference sequence). The chain's CDR3 is CASSLGPAGGPDTQYF. For the CDR3, the DNA is TGTGCCAGCAGTTTAGGGCCAGCGGGGGGCCCAGATACGCAGTATTTT.

The table lists this clone with a count of one. The chain employs TRBV9 and TRBJ2-1, with TRBD1 matching 9 bases. The CDR3 contains 15 residues. Per the germline V gene, CDR1 is SGDLS and CDR2 is YYNGEE. The trim removed 4 bases at V and 8 bases at J, leaving 10 bases unmatched. CDR3 sequence: CASSLETGGRHEQFF. CDR3 sequence (DNA): TGTGCCAGCAGCTTGGAGACAGGGGGAAGGCATGAGCAGTTCTTC.

This clone was picked up one time. V gene TRBV28 combines with J gene TRBJ2-1; 8 bases are a match to TRBD1. Germline V lookup: CDR1 MDHEN, CDR2 SYDVKM. The CDR3 is 16 amino acids. Trimming removed 6 bases from V and 3 bases from J; junction bases left unmatched: 10. CDR3 sequence: CASRLGGRGLYNEQFF. CDR3 in DNA: TGTGCCAGCAGACTCGGGGGCAGGGGGCTCTACAATGAGCAGTTCTTC.

V and J are TRBV3-1 (or the pseudogene TRBV3-2) and TRBJ1-5; a possible D gene is TRBD1 (5 bases). The germline V gene encodes CDR1 LGHDT and CDR2 YNNKEL (reference sequence). V was trimmed by 6 bases and J by 0 bases, leaving 12 bases between them. The CDR3 covers 15 residues. The CDR3, as DNA: TGTGCCAGCAGTTACGACAGTTATAGCAATCAGCCCCAGCATTTT. Protein: CASSYDSYSNQPQHF.

The CDR3 spells CSAKDRAPQETQYF. The DNA for the CDR3 is TGCAGCGCTAAGGACAGGGCCCCTCAAGAGACCCAGTACTTC. The chain couples TRBV29-1 to TRBJ2-5; 8 bases align to TRBD1. The CDR3 contains 14 residues. V lost 7 bases to trimming and J lost 2 bases; unmatched junction nucleotides: 9. The germline V gene encodes CDR1 SQVTM and CDR2 ANQGSEA.

A remark on this clone: Distinct nucleotide sequences in the sample also encode this CDR3. The genes are TRBV5-1 and TRBJ1-1; TRBD1 matches at 7 bases. The trim removed 2 bases at V and 4 bases at J, leaving 8 bases unmatched. Germline V gene data show CDR1 as SGHRS and CDR2 as YFSETQ. This CDR3 spans 15 amino acids. CDR3 region: CASSLGGQGGTEAFF. Here the CDR3 DNA reads TGCGCCAGCAGCTTAGGTGGGCAGGGGGGCACTGAAGCTTTCTTT.

The CDR3: CASNQGGGSNQPQHF. The CDR3 region has the DNA TGTGCCAGTAACCAGGGGGGAGGTAGCAATCAGCCCCAGCATTTT. The rearrangement links TRBV19 to TRBJ1-5; TRBD1 agrees at 7 bases. The germline V gene has CDR1 LNHDA and CDR2 SQIVND (reference sequence). V gave up 7 bases and J gave up 0 bases; unmatched junction bases: 6. The CDR3 is 15 residues long.

V is TRBV29-1 and J is TRBJ2-7; no clear D gene. This CDR3 is 16 amino acids long. Looked up from germline, CDR1 is SQVTM and CDR2 is ANQGSEA. Trimming shortened V by 2 bases and J by 0 bases, and 17 bases separated the two germline ends. The CDR3 sequence is CSVEFLASLSSYEQYF. The CDR3 DNA reads as TGCAGCGTTGAATTTCTGGCAAGTCTCAGCTCCTACGAGCAGTACTTC.

Only a few counts were recorded for this clone. The chain employs TRBV7-8 and TRBJ2-1; TRBD2 matches at 9 bases. The CDR3 has 13 amino acids. The V gene end was trimmed by 7 bases and the J gene end by 4 bases; junction bases not matched to a gene: 2. Per germline, CDR1 SGHVS and CDR2 FQNEAQ. This CDR3 is CASIAGVYNEQFF. CDR3 DNA: TGTGCCAGCATAGCGGGGGTATACAATGAGCAGTTCTTC.

This clone was seen a single time. The V gene is TRBV6-6, the J gene TRBJ2-7; TRBD1 might be the D (7 bases). This CDR3 has 14 residues. Per the germline V gene, CDR1 is MNHNY and CDR2 is SVGAGI (reference sequence). Trimming cost V 6 bases and J 5 bases, with 17 bases left between them. The CDR3 loop is CASRSDREVDEQYF. CDR3 nucleotide sequence: TGTGCCAGCAGAAGCGACAGGGAGGTGGACGAGCAGTACTTC.

V usage is TRBV4-2 and J usage is TRBJ2-7, with 8 nucleotides matching TRBD1. Germline V lookup: CDR1 LGHNA, CDR2 YNFKEQ. J gave up 6 bases and V 3 bases, and 4 bases lay outside the gene matches. The length of the CDR3 is 13 residues. CDR3 DNA: TGTGCCAGCAGCCAGGAGGACAGGGCCGAGCAGTACTTC. Translation gives CASSQEDRAEQYF.

This clone is a singleton in its sample. The chain joins TRBV27 to TRBJ1-5, with D tentatively TRBD1 (6 bases). The CDR3 contains 16 residues. Germline V gene data show CDR1 as MNHEY and CDR2 as SMNVEV (reference sequence). Trimming left V 5 bases short and J 1 base short, with 15 bases between. CDR3 in amino acids: CASSQIGGGSNQPQHF. DNA for the CDR3: TGTGCCAGCAGTCAAATAGGGGGGGGAAGCAATCAGCCCCAGCATTTT.

In nucleotides, the CDR3 is TGTGCCAGCAGCTTGGCTCTAGCGGGGCAAGAGACCCAGTACTTC. It is translated as CASSLALAGQETQYF. This rearrangement joins TRBV5-5 to TRBJ2-5; TRBD2 matches 9 bases. V shed 0 bases, J shed 2 bases, and the junction held 2 bases outside the gene matches. Germline assignment: CDR1 SGHKS and CDR2 YYEKEE (reference sequence). The CDR3 sequence is 15 residues long.

The V and J genes are TRBV18 and TRBJ1-2; 7 bases fit TRBD1. The CDR3 has 16 amino acids. The germline CDR1 and CDR2 sequences are KGHSH and LQKENI. V lost 3 bases, J lost 3 bases, and 10 bases stayed unmatched. CDR3 sequence reads: CASSPEAGGYHYGYTF. The CDR3 DNA reads as TGTGCCAGCTCACCCGAGGCAGGGGGGTACCACTATGGCTACACCTTC. Supplemented by reference TRBV18 and TRBJ1-2, the full variable domain reads NAGVMQNPRHLVRRRGQEARLRCSPMKGHSHVYWYRQLPEEGLKFMVYLQKENIIDESGMPKERFSAEFPKEGPSILRIQQVVRGDSAAYFCASSPEAGGYHYGYTFGSGTRLTVV.

The chain carries TRBV28 and TRBJ1-2; 10 nucleotides match TRBD1. The V gene's germline CDR1 is MDHEN and CDR2 SYDVKM. J was trimmed by 2 bases and V by 5 bases; bases with no gene match: 5. The CDR3 length is 15 residues. The CDR3 nucleotides read TGTGCCAGCAGTATGACAGGGGGCCAGAACTATGGCTACACCTTC. Translating gives CASSMTGGQNYGYTF.